Shown below are 17 T cell receptor beta chains from a single sample sequenced in a study of T-cell reconstitution after alpha-beta-depleted transplantation in children. Unique molecular identifiers featured in how the TCRbeta library was prepared. From the PCR reads, TCRdb called clonotypes with MiXCR, one entry per CDR3 protein. The table includes under 450,000 distinct CDR3 sequences, 15% to 20% detected once. The starting material was PBMCs, mostly from graft donor cells, obtained 360 days after TCRalphabeta/CD19-depleted stem cell transplant. These receptors originate from a boy in the first two years of life who had a stem cell transplant for Wiskott-Aldrich syndrome, so the T cells may come from the graft donor.

This clonotype has more than one count but fewer than ten. This sequence joins TRBV11-2 and TRBJ2-3; D might be TRBD1 (6 bases). Deletions cut 5 bases from V and 6 bases from J, with 15 bases between. The CDR3 length is 14 residues. The germline CDR1 and CDR2 sequences are SGHAT and FQNNGV. The CDR3 here is CASSTTGPRDTQYF. As DNA, the CDR3 is TGTGCCAGCAGCACTACAGGGCCCCGGGATACGCAGTATTTT.

The chain uses TRBV6-2 or TRBV6-3 and TRBJ2-5; D ambiguous. CDR1 is MNHEY, CDR2 SVGEGT, per germline. Trimming removed 0 bases at V and 5 bases at J, with 7 bases between. The CDR3 covers 13 residues. The CDR3 DNA sequence: TGTGCCAGCAGTTACTCTGTAGAGGAGACCCAGTACTTC. As protein: CASSYSVEETQYF.

About this clonotype itself: This sequence may be a read error, since a much larger clone differs from it by one base. CDR3 nucleotides: TGTGCCAGCAGTCAATACGAGCAGTACTTC. Encoded protein: CASSQYEQYF. J is TRBJ2-7 and V is TRBV2; D remains ambiguous. In germline, CDR1 is SNHLY, CDR2 FYNNEI. V shed 5 bases and J shed 4 bases, with 3 bases lying between them. There are 10 residues in the CDR3.

In this sample, this clonotype turned up a few times. The chain has TRBV5-6 and TRBJ2-2; D unresolved. Germline CDR1 reads SGHDT; CDR2 reads YYEEEE. This CDR3 is built from 15 residues. Trimming shortened V by 0 bases and J by 5 bases, and 11 bases separated the two germline ends. The CDR3 is CASSLEVGRTGELFF. CDR3 in DNA: TGTGCCAGCAGCTTGGAGGTGGGAAGGACCGGGGAGCTGTTTTTT.

The chain employs TRBV20-1 and TRBJ2-7; D is unresolved. The CDR3 extends over 14 amino acids. Trimming took 3 bases from V and 5 from J, leaving 17 bases between them. Germline assignment: CDR1 DFQATT and CDR2 SNEGSKA (reference sequence). CDR3 DNA sequence: TGCAGTGCTAGGAAGGACCTCGTTTCTCACGAGCAGTACTTC. Translated: CSARKDLVSHEQYF.

This clonotype came up many times. The chain recombines TRBV3-1 with TRBJ2-7; 8 nucleotides match TRBD2. Germline CDR1 is LGHDT and CDR2 is YNNKEL (reference sequence). V shed 0 bases, J shed 4 bases, and the junction held 8 bases outside the gene matches. CDR3 length: 16 amino acids. The CDR3, as DNA: TGTGCCAGCAGCCAAGAACTAAGCGGGAGAAGGTACGAGCAGTACTTC. Protein sequence: CASSQELSGRRYEQYF.

A few counts support this clonotype. The chain employs TRBV5-1 and TRBJ2-3, with TRBD1 matching 9 bases. Germline CDR1 is SGHRS and CDR2 is YFSETQ. V was clipped by 0 bases and J by 2 bases; unmatched bases: 13. The CDR3 runs to 19 residues. CDR3 region: CASSLARFRGDRDTDTQYF. CDR3 nucleotide sequence: TGCGCCAGCAGCTTGGCACGGTTTCGGGGGGACAGGGACACAGATACGCAGTATTTT.

The V call is TRBV5-1, the J call TRBJ2-2, with 8 bases aligning to TRBD1. The V gene end was trimmed by 6 bases and the J gene end by 4 bases; junction bases not matched to a gene: 11. The CDR3 totals 16 residues. The germline V gene has CDR1 SGHRS and CDR2 YFSETQ. The CDR3 sequence: CASNLRGQGGTGELFF. In DNA form, the CDR3 reads TGCGCCAGCAACCTTAGAGGACAGGGAGGCACCGGGGAGCTGTTTTTT.

This clonotype was detected a few times. The chain uses TRBV24-1 and TRBJ2-1; 12 bases align to TRBD2. The V segment lost 5 bases and the J segment 2 bases; nucleotides outside the gene matches: 3. This CDR3 has 16 amino acids. Germline assignment: CDR1 KGHDR and CDR2 SFDVKD. In DNA form, the CDR3 reads TGTGCCACCAGTGGTCCTAGCGGGAGGGCCTACAATGAGCAGTTCTTC. This sequence encodes CATSGPSGRAYNEQFF.

This clonotype showed up just a few times. The genes are TRBV20-1 and TRBJ2-5; 10 nucleotides line up with TRBD2. Unmatched junction bases numbered 9, after V lost 6 bases and J lost 5 bases. In germline, CDR1 is DFQATT, CDR2 SNEGSKA (reference sequence). The CDR3 is 14 amino acids. In DNA, the CDR3 is TGCAGTGCCATTCTAGCGGGGGTTAAGGAGACCCAGTACTTC. Translation: CSAILAGVKETQYF.

The chain combines TRBV13 with TRBJ2-6, with D uncertain. Looked up from germline, CDR1 is PRHDT and CDR2 is FYEKMQ (reference sequence). Trimming removed 1 base at V and 6 bases at J, with 16 bases between. The CDR3 has 17 residues. CDR3 amino acids: CASSLATRASLANVLTF. The DNA of the CDR3 is TGTGCCAGCAGCTTAGCGACACGGGCTTCGCTGGCCAACGTCCTGACTTTC.

This clonotype occurred a few times. One junction end does not reproduce the germline sequence, and a read error may be involved. V and J are TRBV6-2 or TRBV6-3 and TRBJ2-1; 7 bases are shared with TRBD2. Germline V CDR1 and CDR2: MNHEY, SVGEGT. This CDR3 spans 11 amino acids. CDR3 amino acids: CASSYGGQRDF. CDR3 DNA: TGTGCCAGCAGTTACGGTGGTCAGCGGGACTTC.

This clonotype was found a few times. The genes are TRBV7-8 and TRBJ2-1; 13 bases fit TRBD2. The length of the CDR3 is 15 residues. Trimming cost V 2 bases and J 15 bases; bases outside gene matches: 10. Germline CDR1 reads SGHVS; CDR2 reads FQNEAQ. CDR3 protein: CASSLPGLAGPGRFF. The CDR3, as DNA: TGTGCCAGCAGCTTACCGGGACTAGCGGGGCCGGGGAGGTTCTTC.

J is TRBJ1-6 and V is TRBV12-3 or TRBV12-4; the match to TRBD1 covers 7 bases. The V and J ends lost 6 bases and 10 bases, in that order; junction bases with no gene match: 12. CDR3 length: 15 residues. CDR3 protein: CASSRVRDRPSPLHF. CDR3 coding DNA: TGTGCCAGCAGCCGGGTACGGGACAGACCATCACCCCTCCACTTT.

The CDR3 loop reads CSARDPATSYEQYF. In DNA form, the CDR3 reads TGCAGTGCTAGAGATCCAGCTACCTCCTACGAGCAGTACTTC. This sequence joins TRBV20-1 and TRBJ2-7; D is unclear. The CDR3 loop spans 14 amino acids. Trimming removed 0 bases from V and 0 bases from J, with 9 bases in between. Germline CDR1 is DFQATT and CDR2 is SNEGSKA (reference sequence).

The chain employs TRBV12-3 or TRBV12-4 and TRBJ1-2; 9 positions agree with TRBD1. V lost 0 bases, J lost 7 bases, and 0 bases stayed unmatched. This CDR3 is 13 amino acids long. In nucleotides, the CDR3 is TGTGCCAGCAGTTTAGCGGGACAGGGTGGCTACACCTTC. Its translation is CASSLAGQGGYTF.

This clonotype was counted a few times. This chain connects TRBV4-3 to TRBJ2-7, with D perhaps matching TRBD1 (6 bases). Per germline, CDR1 LGHNA and CDR2 YSLEER. The CDR3 is 14 residues long. The V and J ends lost 4 bases and 3 bases respectively, with 13 bases between them. CDR3: CASSRDRYLYEQYF. The DNA of the CDR3 is TGCGCCAGCAGCCGAGACAGGTACCTCTACGAGCAGTACTTC.